This TCR beta chain was observed in a study of Graves' ophthalmopathy and Graves' hyperthyroidism. Overall study findings and caveats: Thyroid clonotypes that were expanded above 0.001 frequency mostly also appeared in blood.

CDR1 and CDR2 from the germline V gene are LNHDA and SQIVND (reference sequence). V was cut by 8 bases and J by 0 bases, with 17 bases left in between. The CDR3 sequence is 16 residues long. The table lists this clonotype with many counts. Its specificity is not known. Beta-chain TCR CDR3 regions were amplified from RNA transcripts. Investigators did first-round RT-PCR with HTBI primers, then second-round multiplex PCR. MiXCR, applied by TCRdb to the multiplex PCR reads, yields one record per CDR3 protein. The sample yields about 590,000 distinct CDR3 sequences, about 35% seen once. The sequenced sample was peripheral blood or thyroid tissue (not recorded which). This TCR was recovered from an adult man with Graves' hyperthyroidism. The V and J genes are TRBV19 and TRBJ1-3; tentatively, D is TRBD1 (5 bases). The CDR3 sequence is CASLTGRKSSGNTIYF. The CDR3 DNA reads TGTGCCAGTCTCACGGGACGAAAGAGCTCTGGAAACACCATATATTTT.